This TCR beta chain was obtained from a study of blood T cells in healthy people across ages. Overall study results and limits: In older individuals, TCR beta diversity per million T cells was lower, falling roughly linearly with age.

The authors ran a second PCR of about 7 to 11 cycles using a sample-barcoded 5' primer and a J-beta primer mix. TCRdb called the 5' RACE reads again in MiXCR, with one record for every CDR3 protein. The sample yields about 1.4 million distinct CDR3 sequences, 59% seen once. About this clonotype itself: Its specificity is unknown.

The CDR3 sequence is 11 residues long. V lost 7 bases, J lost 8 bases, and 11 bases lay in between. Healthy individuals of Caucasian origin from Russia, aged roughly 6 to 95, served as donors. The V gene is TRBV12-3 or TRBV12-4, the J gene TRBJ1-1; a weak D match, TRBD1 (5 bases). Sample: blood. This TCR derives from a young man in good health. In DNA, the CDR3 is TGTGCCAGCACAATTAGGGGAGAAGCTTTCTTT. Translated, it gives CASTIRGEAFF.